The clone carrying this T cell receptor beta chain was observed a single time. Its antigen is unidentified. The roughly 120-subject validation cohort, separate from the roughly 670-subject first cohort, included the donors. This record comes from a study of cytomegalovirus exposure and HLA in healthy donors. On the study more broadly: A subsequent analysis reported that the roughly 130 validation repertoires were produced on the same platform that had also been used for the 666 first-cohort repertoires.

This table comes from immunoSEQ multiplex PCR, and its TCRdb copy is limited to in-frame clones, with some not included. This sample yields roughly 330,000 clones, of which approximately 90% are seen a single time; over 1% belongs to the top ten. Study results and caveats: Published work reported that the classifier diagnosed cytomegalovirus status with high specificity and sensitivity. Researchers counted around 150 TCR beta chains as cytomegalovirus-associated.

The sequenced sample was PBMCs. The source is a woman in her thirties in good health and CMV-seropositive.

CDR3 residues: CASSPPGGYLYEQYF. Written as DNA, the CDR3 is TGTGCCAGCAGCCCCCCGGGGGGCTACCTCTACGAGCAGTACTTC. This rearrangement joins TRBV7-2 to TRBJ2-7; TRBD2 might be the D (7 bases). Germline CDR1 reads SGHTA; CDR2 reads FQGNSA. This CDR3 spans 15 amino acids. V lost 5 bases to trimming and J lost 3 bases, with 17 bases between them.